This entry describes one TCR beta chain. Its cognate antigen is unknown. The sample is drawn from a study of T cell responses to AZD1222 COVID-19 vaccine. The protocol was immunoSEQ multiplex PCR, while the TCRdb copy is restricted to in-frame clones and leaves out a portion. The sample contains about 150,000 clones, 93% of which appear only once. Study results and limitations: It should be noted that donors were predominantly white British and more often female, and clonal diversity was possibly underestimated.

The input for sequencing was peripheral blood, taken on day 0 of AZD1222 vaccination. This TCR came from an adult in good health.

The CDR3, as DNA: TGTGCCAGTAGACCTCAGACAGGGGTGGATCAGCCCCAGCATTTT. Translating gives CASRPQTGVDQPQHF. This rearrangement joins TRBV19 to TRBJ1-5, with 8 bases matching TRBD1. The CDR3 contains 15 residues. V shed 6 bases, J shed 5 bases, and the junction held 9 bases outside the gene matches. CDR1 LNHDA and CDR2 SQIVND come from the germline V gene (reference sequence).